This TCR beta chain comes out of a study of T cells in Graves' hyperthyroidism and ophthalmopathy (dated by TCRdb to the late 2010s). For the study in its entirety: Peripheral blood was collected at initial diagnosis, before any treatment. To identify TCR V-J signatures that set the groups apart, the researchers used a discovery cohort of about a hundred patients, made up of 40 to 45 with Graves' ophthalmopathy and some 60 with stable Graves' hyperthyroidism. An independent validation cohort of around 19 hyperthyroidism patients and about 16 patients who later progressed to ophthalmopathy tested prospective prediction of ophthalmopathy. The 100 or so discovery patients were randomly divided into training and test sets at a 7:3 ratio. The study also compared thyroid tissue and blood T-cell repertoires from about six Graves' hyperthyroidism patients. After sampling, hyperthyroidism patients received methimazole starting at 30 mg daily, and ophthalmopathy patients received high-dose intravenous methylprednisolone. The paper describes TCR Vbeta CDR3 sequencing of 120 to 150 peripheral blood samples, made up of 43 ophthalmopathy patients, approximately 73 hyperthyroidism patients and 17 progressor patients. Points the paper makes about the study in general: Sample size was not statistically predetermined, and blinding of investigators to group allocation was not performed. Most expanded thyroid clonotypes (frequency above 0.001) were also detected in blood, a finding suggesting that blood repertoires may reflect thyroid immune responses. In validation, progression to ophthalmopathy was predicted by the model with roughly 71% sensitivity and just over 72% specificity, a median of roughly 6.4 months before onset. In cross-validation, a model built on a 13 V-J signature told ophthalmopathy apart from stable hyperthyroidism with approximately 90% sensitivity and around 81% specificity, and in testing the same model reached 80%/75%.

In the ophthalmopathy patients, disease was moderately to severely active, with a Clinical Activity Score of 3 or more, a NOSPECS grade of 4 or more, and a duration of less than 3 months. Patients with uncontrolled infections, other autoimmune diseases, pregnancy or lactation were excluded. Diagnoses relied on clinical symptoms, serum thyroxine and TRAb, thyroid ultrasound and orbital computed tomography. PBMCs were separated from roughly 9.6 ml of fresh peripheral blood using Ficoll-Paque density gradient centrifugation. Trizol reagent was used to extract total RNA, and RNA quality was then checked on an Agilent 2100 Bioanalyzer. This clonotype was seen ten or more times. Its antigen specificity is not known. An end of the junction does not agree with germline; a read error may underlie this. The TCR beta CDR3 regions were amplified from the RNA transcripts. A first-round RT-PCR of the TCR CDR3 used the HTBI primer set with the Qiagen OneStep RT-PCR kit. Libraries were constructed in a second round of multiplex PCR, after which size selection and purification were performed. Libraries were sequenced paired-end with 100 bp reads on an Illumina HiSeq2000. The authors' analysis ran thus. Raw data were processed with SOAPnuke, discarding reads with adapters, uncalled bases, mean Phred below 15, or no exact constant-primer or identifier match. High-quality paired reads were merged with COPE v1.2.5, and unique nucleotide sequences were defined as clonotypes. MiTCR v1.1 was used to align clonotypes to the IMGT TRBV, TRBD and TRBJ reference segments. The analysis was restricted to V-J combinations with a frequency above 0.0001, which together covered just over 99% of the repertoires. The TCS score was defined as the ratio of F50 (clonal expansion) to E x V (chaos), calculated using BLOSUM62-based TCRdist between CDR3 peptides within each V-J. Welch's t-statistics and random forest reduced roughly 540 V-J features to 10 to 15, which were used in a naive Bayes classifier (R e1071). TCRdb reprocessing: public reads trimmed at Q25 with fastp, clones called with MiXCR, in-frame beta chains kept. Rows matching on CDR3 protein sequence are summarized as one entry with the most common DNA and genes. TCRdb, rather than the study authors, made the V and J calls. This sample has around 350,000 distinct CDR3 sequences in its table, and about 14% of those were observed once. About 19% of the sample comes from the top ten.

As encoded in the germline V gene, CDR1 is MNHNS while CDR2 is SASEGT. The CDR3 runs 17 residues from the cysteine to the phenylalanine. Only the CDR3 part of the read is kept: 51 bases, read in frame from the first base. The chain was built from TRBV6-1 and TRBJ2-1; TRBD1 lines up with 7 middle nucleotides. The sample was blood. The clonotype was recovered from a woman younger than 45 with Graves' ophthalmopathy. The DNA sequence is TGTGCCAGCAGTGACGATGTGAGGACGGGACAGCACAATGAGCAATTCTTC. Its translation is CASSDDVRTGQHNEQFF.